Listed below are T cell receptor beta chains from one sample, sequenced in a study of OX40 agonist ivuxolimab in advanced cancers. Profiling relied on immunoSEQ multiplex PCR, and the TCRdb table lists in-frame clones only, not all of them. The data hold tens of thousands of clones, with approximately 86% observed a single time. The sample consisted of CD4+ or CD8+ T cells sorted from blood, taken in a trial of the OX40 agonist ivuxolimab. These receptors were obtained from an adult with an advanced solid tumor such as melanoma, head and neck, liver or kidney cancer. Both conserved end residues are part of each CDR3.

v_gene,CDR3aa
TRBV28,CASSQGGDYGYTF
TRBV2,CASRLRDSPLEQYF
TRBV6-1,CASSVNLGSQETQYF
TRBV4-1,CASSPRGGGTEAFF
TRBV10-2,CASRDGQPYNSPLHF
TRBV6-5,CASREGRGKQFF
TRBV19,CASSKTGQGTEAFF
TRBV27,CASSLTQGSFDEQYF
TRBV25-1,CASSGQGFHNSPLHF
TRBV4-1,CASSQIAGAIYNEQFF
TRBV7-3,CASSLKIPGELFF
TRBV19,CASSMGSGTGGYGYTF
TRBV18,CASSPPGQGIAGNTIYF
TRBV12-5,CASGDLVFGNTIYF
TRBV7-9,CASSQRGGGNTEAFF
TRBV7-9,CASSFETNYGYTF
TRBV10-3,CAISDMGGYGYTF
TRBV5-8,CASSMDRNYGYTF
TRBV4-1,CASSQDGPGNTIYF
TRBV5-1,CASRPSGAYNEQFF
TRBV28,CASSLMGQGIGYF
TRBV5-4,CASSFDTQYF
TRBV6-5,CASSPTGGIDTQYF
TRBV18,CASSSRDGAKNIQYF
TRBV5-1,CASSLGLVDYEQYF
TRBV18,CASSPSGFADTQYF
TRBV6-1,CASSSPNTGELFF